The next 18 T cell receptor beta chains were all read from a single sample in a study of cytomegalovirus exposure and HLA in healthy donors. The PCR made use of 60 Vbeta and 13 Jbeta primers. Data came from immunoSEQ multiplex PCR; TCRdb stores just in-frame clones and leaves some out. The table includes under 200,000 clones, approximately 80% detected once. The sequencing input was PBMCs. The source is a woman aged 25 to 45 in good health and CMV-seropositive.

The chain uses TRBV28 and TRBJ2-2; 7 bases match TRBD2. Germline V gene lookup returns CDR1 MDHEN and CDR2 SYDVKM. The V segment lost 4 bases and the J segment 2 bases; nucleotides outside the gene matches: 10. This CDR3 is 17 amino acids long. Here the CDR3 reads CASSSPGERGNTGELFF. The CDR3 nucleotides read TGTGCCAGCAGTTCTCCCGGGGAGCGGGGCAACACCGGGGAGCTGTTTTTT.

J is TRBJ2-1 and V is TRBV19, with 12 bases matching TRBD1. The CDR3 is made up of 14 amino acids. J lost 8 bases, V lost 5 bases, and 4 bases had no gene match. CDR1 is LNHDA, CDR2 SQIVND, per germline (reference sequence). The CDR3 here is CASSGTGGSDEQFF. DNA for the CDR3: TGTGCCAGTAGTGGGACAGGGGGCTCCGATGAGCAGTTCTTC. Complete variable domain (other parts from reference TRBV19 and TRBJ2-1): DGGITQSPKYLFRKEGQNVTLSCEQNLNHDAMYWYRQDPGQGLRLIYYSQIVNDFQKGDIAEGYSVSREKKESFPLTVTSAQKNPTAFYLCASSGTGGSDEQFFGPGTRLTVL.

CDR3 bases: TGCGCCAGCAGCCCGGACAGGGTGAACACTGAAGCTTTCTTT. Translated: CASSPDRVNTEAFF. V and J are TRBV4-1 and TRBJ1-1; 8 nucleotides match TRBD1. Per the germline V gene, CDR1 is MGHRA and CDR2 is YSYEKL. This CDR3 comprises 14 residues. J lost 0 bases, V lost 4 bases, and 1 base had no gene match.

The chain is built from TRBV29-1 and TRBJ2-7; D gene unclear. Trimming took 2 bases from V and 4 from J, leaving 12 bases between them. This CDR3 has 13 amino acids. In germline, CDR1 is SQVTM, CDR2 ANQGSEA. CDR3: CSVEQKESYEQYF. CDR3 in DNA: TGCAGCGTTGAACAAAAGGAGTCTTACGAGCAGTACTTC.

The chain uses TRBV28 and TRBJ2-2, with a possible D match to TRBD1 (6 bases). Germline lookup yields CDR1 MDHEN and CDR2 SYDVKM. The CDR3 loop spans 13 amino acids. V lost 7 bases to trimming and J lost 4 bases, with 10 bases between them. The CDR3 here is CASTVGGTGELFF. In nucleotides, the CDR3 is TGTGCCAGCACCGTAGGGGGCACCGGGGAGCTGTTTTTT. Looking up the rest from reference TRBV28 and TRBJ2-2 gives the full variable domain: DVKVTQSSRYLVKRTGEKVFLECVQDMDHENMFWYRQDPGLGLRLIYFSYDVKMKEKGDIPEGYSVSREKKERFSLILESASTNQTSMYLCASTVGGTGELFFGEGSRLTVL.

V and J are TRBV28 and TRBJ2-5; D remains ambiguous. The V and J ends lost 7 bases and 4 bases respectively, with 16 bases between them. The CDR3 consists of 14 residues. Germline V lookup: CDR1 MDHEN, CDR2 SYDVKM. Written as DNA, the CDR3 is TGTGCCAGCAACCCGACCGATAGCAGAGAGACCCAGTACTTC. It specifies CASNPTDSRETQYF.

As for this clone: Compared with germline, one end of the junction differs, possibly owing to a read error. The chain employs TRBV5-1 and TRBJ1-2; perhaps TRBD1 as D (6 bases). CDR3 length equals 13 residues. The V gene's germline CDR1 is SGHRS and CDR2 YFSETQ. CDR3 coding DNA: TGCGCCAGCAGCTTGGACAGGGACTACGGCTACACCTTC. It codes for CASSLDRDYGYTF.

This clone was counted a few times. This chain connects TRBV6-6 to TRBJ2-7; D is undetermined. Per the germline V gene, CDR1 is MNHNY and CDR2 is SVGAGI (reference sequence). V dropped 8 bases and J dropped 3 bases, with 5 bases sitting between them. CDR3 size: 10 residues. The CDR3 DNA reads TGTGCCAGCGGCTTCTACGAGCAGTACTTC. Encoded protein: CASGFYEQYF.

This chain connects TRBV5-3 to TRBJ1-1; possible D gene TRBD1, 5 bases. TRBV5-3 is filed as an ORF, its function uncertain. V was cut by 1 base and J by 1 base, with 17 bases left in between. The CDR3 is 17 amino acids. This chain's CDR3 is CARSLMGLDFGNTEAFF. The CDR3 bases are TGTGCCAGAAGCTTGATGGGGCTGGATTTTGGGAACACTGAAGCTTTCTTT.

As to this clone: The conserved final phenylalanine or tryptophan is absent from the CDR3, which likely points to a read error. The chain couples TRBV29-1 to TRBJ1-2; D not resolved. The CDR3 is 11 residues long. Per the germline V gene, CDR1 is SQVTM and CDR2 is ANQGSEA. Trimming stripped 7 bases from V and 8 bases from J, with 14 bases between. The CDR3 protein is CSAWASLGYTL. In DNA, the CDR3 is TGCAGCGCCTGGGCCTCCTTGGGCTACACCCTC.

CDR3 protein: CSVVSGVDGEQYF. CDR3 DNA: TGCAGCGTTGTATCAGGGGTTGATGGGGAGCAGTACTTC. V usage is TRBV29-1 and J usage is TRBJ2-7; possible D gene TRBD1, 6 bases. V lost 4 bases and J lost 7, with 17 bases in between. Germline V gene sequence: CDR1 SQVTM, CDR2 ANQGSEA. The length of the CDR3 is 13 residues.

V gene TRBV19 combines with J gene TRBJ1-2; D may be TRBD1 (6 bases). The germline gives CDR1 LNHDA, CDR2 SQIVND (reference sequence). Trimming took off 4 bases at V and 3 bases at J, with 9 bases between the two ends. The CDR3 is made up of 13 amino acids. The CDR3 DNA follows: TGTGCCAGTAGTACCCACAGGGACTATGGCTACACCTTC. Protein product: CASSTHRDYGYTF. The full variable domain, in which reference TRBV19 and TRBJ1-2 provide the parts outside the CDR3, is DGGITQSPKYLFRKEGQNVTLSCEQNLNHDAMYWYRQDPGQGLRLIYYSQIVNDFQKGDIAEGYSVSREKKESFPLTVTSAQKNPTAFYLCASSTHRDYGYTFGSGTRLTVV.

CDR3 loop: CASSLEQGLEKLFF. In DNA form, the CDR3 reads TGTGCCAGCAGTTTAGAACAGGGCTTGGAAAAACTGTTTTTT. V and J are TRBV27 and TRBJ1-4; D possibly corresponds to TRBD1 (6 bases). V lost 2 bases, J lost 8 bases, and 12 bases lay in between. Looked up from germline, CDR1 is MNHEY and CDR2 is SMNVEV (reference sequence). The CDR3 is 14 residues long. The entire variable domain, with the rest obtained from reference TRBV27 and TRBJ1-4, is as follows: EAQVTQNPRYLITVTGKKLTVTCSQNMNHEYMSWYRQDPGLGLRQIYYSMNVEVTDKGDVPEGYKVSRKEKRNFPLILESPSPNQTSLYFCASSLEQGLEKLFFGSGTQLSVL.

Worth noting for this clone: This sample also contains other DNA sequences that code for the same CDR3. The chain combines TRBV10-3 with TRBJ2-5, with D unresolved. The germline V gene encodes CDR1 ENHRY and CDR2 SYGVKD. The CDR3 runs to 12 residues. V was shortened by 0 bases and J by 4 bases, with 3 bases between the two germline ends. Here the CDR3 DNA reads TGTGCCATCAGTGAGTCGAGAGAGACCCAGTACTTC. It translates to CAISESRETQYF.

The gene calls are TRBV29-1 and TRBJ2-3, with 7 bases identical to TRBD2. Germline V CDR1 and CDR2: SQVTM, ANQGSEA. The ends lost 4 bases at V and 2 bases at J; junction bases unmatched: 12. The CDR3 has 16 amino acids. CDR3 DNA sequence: TGCAGCGTTGTGATTCCAGGACTAGGGGTCACAGATACGCAGTATTTT. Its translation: CSVVIPGLGVTDTQYF.

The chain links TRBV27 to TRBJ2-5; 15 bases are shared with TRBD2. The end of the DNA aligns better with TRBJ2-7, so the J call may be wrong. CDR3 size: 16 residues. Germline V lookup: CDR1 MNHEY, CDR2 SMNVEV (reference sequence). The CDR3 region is CASRGLAGGVTYEQYF. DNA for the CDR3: TGTGCCAGCAGGGGACTAGCGGGAGGAGTAACCTACGAGCAGTACTTC.

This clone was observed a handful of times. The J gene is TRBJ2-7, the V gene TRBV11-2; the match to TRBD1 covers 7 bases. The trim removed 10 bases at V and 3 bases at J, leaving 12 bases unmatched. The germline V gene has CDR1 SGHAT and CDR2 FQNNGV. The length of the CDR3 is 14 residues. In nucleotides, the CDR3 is TGTGCCACCGGGACCGGGACAGTATTCTACGAGCAGTACTTC. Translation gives CATGTGTVFYEQYF.

The CDR3 loop is CASSLVPGLAGVYEQYF. The DNA for the CDR3 is TGTGCCAGCAGCTTAGTACCGGGACTAGCGGGAGTCTACGAGCAGTACTTC. The chain combines TRBV11-1 with TRBJ2-7; 14 positions match TRBD2. Germline CDR1 reads SGHAT; CDR2 reads FQDESV (reference sequence). The CDR3 spans 17 residues. The ends lost 1 base at V and 3 bases at J; junction bases unmatched: 5.